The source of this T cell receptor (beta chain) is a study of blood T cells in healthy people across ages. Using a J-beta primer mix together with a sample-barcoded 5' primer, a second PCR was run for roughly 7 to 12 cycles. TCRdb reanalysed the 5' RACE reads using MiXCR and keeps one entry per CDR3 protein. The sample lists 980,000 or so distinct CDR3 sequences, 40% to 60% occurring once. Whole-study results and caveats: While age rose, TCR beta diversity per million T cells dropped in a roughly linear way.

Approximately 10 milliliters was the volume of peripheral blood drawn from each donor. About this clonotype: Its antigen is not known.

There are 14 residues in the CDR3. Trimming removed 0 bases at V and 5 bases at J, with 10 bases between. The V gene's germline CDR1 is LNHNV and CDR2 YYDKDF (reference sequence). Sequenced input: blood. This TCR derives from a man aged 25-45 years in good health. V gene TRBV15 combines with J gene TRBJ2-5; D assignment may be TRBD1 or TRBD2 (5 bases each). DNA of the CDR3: TGTGCCACCAGCAGAGATCAAGGGGACGAGACCCAGTACTTC. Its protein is CATSRDQGDETQYF.